This is a list of T cell receptor beta chains from one sample in a study of T cell responses to AZD1222 COVID-19 vaccine. Profiling relied on immunoSEQ multiplex PCR, and the TCRdb table lists in-frame clones only, not all of them. The sample records about 130,000 clones, 80% to 90% being singletons. The material sequenced was peripheral blood, taken on day 0 of AZD1222 vaccination. All receptors derive from an adult in good health. The CDR3 runs from the conserved cysteine through the conserved F or W. D genes are given only for firm matches. Only some rows state a clone size, as once, few, many or a class for expanded clones.

>TRBD1|TRBJ1-1|TRBV19|-
CASSNTVTGDTEAFF
TGTGCCAGTAGTAATACGGTGACAGGGGACACTGAAGCTTTCTTT
>TRBD1|TRBJ1-4|TRBV9|-
CASSPGGRATNEKLFF
TGTGCCAGCAGCCCAGGGGGGCGGGCAACTAATGAAAAACTGTTTTTT
>TRBD2|TRBJ2-3|TRBV2|-
CASSLAGRGDTQYF
TGTGCCAGCAGTTTAGCGGGGCGGGGGGATACGCAGTATTTT
>-|TRBJ1-4|TRBV18|-
CASSPGIGEKLFF
TGTGCCAGCTCACCGGGAATCGGTGAAAAACTGTTTTTT
>-|TRBJ1-2|TRBV29-1|-
CSVGTGYGYTF
TGCAGCGTTGGTACGGGGTATGGCTACACCTTC
>-|TRBJ2-3|TRBV6-4|-
CASSLQESNTDTQYF
TGTGCCAGCAGTTTACAGGAGTCCAACACAGATACGCAGTATTTT
>TRBD1|TRBJ2-3|TRBV4-3|-
CASSSRQGTTDTQYF
TGCGCCAGCAGCTCCAGACAGGGGACAACAGATACGCAGTATTTT
>-|TRBJ2-3|TRBV28|-
CASSPSTDTQYF
TGTGCCAGCAGTCCATCCACAGATACGCAGTATTTT
>-|TRBJ1-2|TRBV7-2|-
CASSLGGSSGYTF
TGTGCCAGCAGCTTAGGTGGCAGTTCCGGCTACACCTTC
>TRBD2|TRBJ2-3|TRBV9|-
CASSPLGLAGADTQYF
TGTGCCAGCAGCCCCCTCGGGCTAGCGGGAGCAGATACGCAGTATTTT
>TRBD1|TRBJ2-4|TRBV11-2|-
CASSSEVTGGVDIQYF
TGTGCCAGCAGCTCGGAGGTGACAGGGGGCGTGGACATTCAGTACTTC
>-|TRBJ1-4|TRBV6-5|-
CASRDNEKLFF
TGTGCCAGCCGAGATAATGAAAAACTGTTTTTT
>-|TRBJ1-5|TRBV6-6|once
CASSYSRGGDQPQHF
TGTGCCAGCAGTTACTCGAGAGGGGGGGATCAGCCCCAGCATTTT
>TRBD2|TRBJ2-7|TRBV7-8|-
CASSFGLVTHEQYF
TGTGCCAGCAGCTTCGGACTAGTTACACACGAGCAGTACTTC
>TRBD1|TRBJ1-3|TRBV5-4|-
CASSLGTGGASGNTIYF
TGTGCCAGCAGCTTAGGGACAGGGGGCGCGTCTGGAAACACCATATATTTT
>TRBD1|TRBJ2-1|TRBV10-3|-
CAISARTSGFGDRDNEQFF
TGTGCCATCAGCGCCAGAACGTCGGGGTTTGGCGACAGGGATAATGAGCAGTTCTTC
>-|TRBJ1-2|TRBV27|-
CASSEGMDFGYTF
TGTGCCAGCAGTGAGGGTATGGACTTTGGCTACACCTTC
>-|TRBJ2-2|TRBV12-1|-
CASSSKAGVYTGELFF
TGTGCCAGCAGCTCTAAGGCGGGAGTATACACCGGGGAGCTGTTTTTT
>-|TRBJ1-1|TRBV19|-
CASSNPERDLPGAEAFF
TGTGCCAGTAGTAATCCGGAAAGGGACCTTCCAGGGGCTGAAGCTTTCTTT
>TRBD2|TRBJ2-3|TRBV2|-
CASSDSLAGVDTQYF
TGTGCCAGCAGTGATAGCCTAGCGGGAGTGGATACGCAGTATTTT
>-|TRBJ1-4|TRBV6-5|-
CASSWGRNPAGEKLFF
TGTGCCAGCAGTTGGGGAAGGAACCCTGCGGGGGAAAAACTGTTTTTT
>-|TRBJ2-1|TRBV5-6|-
CASSLFRSSYNEQFF
TGTGCCAGCAGCTTGTTCAGAAGCTCCTACAATGAGCAGTTCTTC
>-|TRBJ2-3|TRBV7-2|-
CASSLGDSQRDTQYF
TGTGCCAGCAGCTTAGGGGACTCGCAGAGAGATACGCAGTATTTT
>-|TRBJ2-7|TRBV13|-
CASSSGAGSYEQYF
TGTGCCAGCAGTTCCGGGGCAGGATCCTACGAGCAGTACTTC
>-|TRBJ2-7|TRBV28|-
CASSGKGQYF
TGTGCCAGCAGCGGAAAGGGGCAGTACTTC
>-|TRBJ2-1|TRBV5-1|-
CASSPRAPQGYEQFF
TGCGCCAGCAGCCCGCGCGCCCCTCAAGGATACGAGCAGTTCTTC
>-|TRBJ2-1|TRBV7-9|-
CASSFDAHNEQFF
TGTGCCAGCAGCTTTGACGCGCACAATGAGCAGTTCTTC
>-|TRBJ1-5|TRBV18|-
CASSPGHLNSNQPQHF
TGTGCCAGCTCACCAGGACACCTCAATAGCAATCAGCCCCAGCATTTT
>TRBD2|TRBJ2-1|TRBV7-8|-
CASSHSGGAVYEQFF
TGTGCCAGCAGCCACAGCGGGGGGGCGGTCTATGAGCAGTTCTTC
>-|TRBJ1-6|TRBV10-3|-
CASRGVGASPLHF
TGTGCCTCGAGGGGAGTTGGAGCTTCACCCCTCCACTTT
>-|TRBJ1-1|TRBV12-3/TRBV12-4|-
CASSKPDVAVAFF
TGTGCCAGCAGTAAACCGGACGTCGCTGTGGCTTTCTTT
>-|TRBJ1-1|TRBV5-5|-
CASSLFNGVAEAFF
TGTGCCAGCAGCTTGTTTAATGGCGTCGCTGAAGCTTTCTTT
>-|TRBJ1-6|TRBV15|-
CATSRVHQESPLHF
TGTGCCACCAGCAGAGTACACCAAGAATCACCCCTCCACTTT
>-|TRBJ2-1|TRBV7-6|-
CASSFVGGLSSYNEQFF
TGTGCCAGCAGCTTTGTTGGCGGGTTAAGCTCCTACAATGAGCAGTTCTTC
>-|TRBJ2-7|TRBV6-1|once
CASSEFYEQYF
TGTGCCAGCAGTGAGTTCTACGAGCAGTACTTC